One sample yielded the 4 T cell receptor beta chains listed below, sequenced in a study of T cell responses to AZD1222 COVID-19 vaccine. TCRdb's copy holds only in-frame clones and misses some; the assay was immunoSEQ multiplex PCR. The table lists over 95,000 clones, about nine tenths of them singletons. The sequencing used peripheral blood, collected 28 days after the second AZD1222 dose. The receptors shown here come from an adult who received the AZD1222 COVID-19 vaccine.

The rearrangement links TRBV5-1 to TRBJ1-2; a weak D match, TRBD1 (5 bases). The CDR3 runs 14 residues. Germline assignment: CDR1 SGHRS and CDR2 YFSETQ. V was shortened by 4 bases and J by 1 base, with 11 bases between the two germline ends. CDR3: CASSMSQVNYGYTF. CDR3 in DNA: TGCGCCAGCAGCATGTCACAGGTTAACTATGGCTACACCTTC.

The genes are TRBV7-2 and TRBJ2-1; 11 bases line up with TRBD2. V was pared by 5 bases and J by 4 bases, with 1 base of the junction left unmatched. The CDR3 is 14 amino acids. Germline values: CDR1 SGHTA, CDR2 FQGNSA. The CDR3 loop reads CASSRTSGYNEQFF. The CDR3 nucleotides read TGTGCCAGCAGCCGGACTAGCGGGTACAATGAGCAGTTCTTC.

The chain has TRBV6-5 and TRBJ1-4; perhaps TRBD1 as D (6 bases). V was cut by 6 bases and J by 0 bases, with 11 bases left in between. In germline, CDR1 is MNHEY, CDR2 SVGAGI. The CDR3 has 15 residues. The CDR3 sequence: CASSYGQTTNEKLFF. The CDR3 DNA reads TGTGCCAGCAGCTACGGACAGACAACTAATGAAAAACTGTTTTTT.

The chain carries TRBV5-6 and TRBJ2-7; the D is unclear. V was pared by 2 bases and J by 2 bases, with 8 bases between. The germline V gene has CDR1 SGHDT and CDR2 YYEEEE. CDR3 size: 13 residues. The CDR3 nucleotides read TGTGCCAGCAGCTTTGCAGACACCTACGAGCAGTACTTC. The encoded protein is CASSFADTYEQYF.